This T cell receptor beta chain comes out of a study of beta chain features in type 1 diabetes. Every participating donor gave one draw, a heparinised blood sample averaging approximately 120 mL. Staining for CD45RO/CCR7/CD25/CD127/CD95/CD27 allowed sorting of CD4+ naive, central memory, regulatory and stem cell-like memory cells. Points from the study as a whole: TCRB rearrangement may or may not be influenced by HLA type; here this remained unresolved.

V was trimmed by 7 bases and J by 0 bases, leaving 7 bases between them. The CDR3 has 11 residues. CDR1 is DFQATT and CDR2 is SNEGSKA in the germline V gene (reference sequence). Sequenced material consisted of expressed TCRB transcripts (all of the isolated RNA was reverse transcribed). Libraries were prepared by immunoSEQ multiplex PCR; TCRdb keeps only in-frame clonotypes and omits some of them. This sample has about 180,000 clones, with more than 10% found just once. Turning to this clone: Its antigen is not identified.

The sequence came from a woman aged 18-29 years in good health. Sequencing was carried out using central memory CD4+ T cells from blood. The V gene is TRBV20-1, the J gene TRBJ2-7; no clear D. The CDR3 bases are TGCAGTGGGCGGTACTCCTACGAGCAGTACTTC. Translated, it gives CSGRYSYEQYF.